This TCR beta chain was sequenced for a study of blood T cells in healthy people across ages. Then a second PCR, running roughly 7 to 11 cycles, was carried out with a sample-barcoded 5' primer and a J-beta primer mix. TCRdb recomputed calls from the 5' RACE reads with MiXCR, one row per CDR3 protein. The table lists around 600,000 distinct CDR3 sequences, under 55% of them singletons, with 20% to 25% in the top ten. Trimming at V came to 0 bases and at J to 2 bases, leaving 8 bases not matched to a gene. The CDR3 is 17 residues long. CDR1 is DFQATT, CDR2 SNEGSKA, per germline (reference sequence). The chain couples TRBV20-1 to TRBJ2-7; 12 nucleotides agree with TRBD2. The sequenced sample consisted of blood. This sequence was found in an elderly man in good health. CDR3 in amino acids: CSARDLGLAGIAYEQYF. The CDR3 DNA follows: TGCAGTGCTAGAGATTTAGGACTAGCGGGGATAGCCTACGAGCAGTACTTC.